This entry concerns a single T cell receptor (beta chain). The data stem from a study of T-cell reconstitution after alpha-beta-depleted transplantation in children. V gave up 6 bases and J gave up 2 bases; unmatched junction bases: 6. Germline loops: CDR1 SQVTM, CDR2 ANQGSEA. This CDR3 has 15 amino acids. As it was prepared, the TCRbeta library received unique molecular identifiers. TCRdb reprocessed the PCR reads via MiXCR and lists one record per CDR3 protein. This table has roughly 400,000 distinct CDR3 sequences, around two fifths appearing once. The receptor's source is a girl between 2 and 10 years old with aplastic anemia, due to receive a stem cell transplant. V gene TRBV29-1 combines with J gene TRBJ2-1; 11 nucleotides line up with TRBD2. This material consisted of PBMCs, taken before TCRalphabeta/CD19-depleted stem cell transplant. The CDR3 region has the DNA TGCAGCGTGCCGGGGACTAGCGGTACCTACAATGAGCAGTTCTTC. Amino acids: CSVPGTSGTYNEQFF.